One sample yielded the 16 T cell receptor beta chains listed below, sequenced in a study of T cell repertoires in cytomegalovirus infection. These receptors lack a known antigen. TCRdb called the reads again in MiXCR, with one record for every CDR3 protein. The sample lists 110,000 or so distinct CDR3 sequences, around 30% occurring once. This sample comprised CD8+ T cells from cultured PBMCs, obtained from culture after CMV antigen stimulation. These receptor sequences come from a human donor in good health (CMV status not recorded). Some clones in this sample may be carry-over from other donors' samples.

This clonotype occurred many times. V gene TRBV6-5 combines with J gene TRBJ1-5, with D unresolved. The CDR3 loop spans 15 amino acids. V was pared by 3 bases and J by 7 bases, with 16 bases between. In germline, CDR1 is MNHEY, CDR2 SVGAGI. The CDR3 nucleotides read TGTGCCAGCAGTTATAGAGTCGGGTTCGAACAGCCCCAGCATTTT. The encoded protein is CASSYRVGFEQPQHF.

This clonotype was detected a few times. The chain links TRBV12-3 or TRBV12-4 to TRBJ1-5; D is possibly TRBD1 (6 bases). The CDR3 sequence is 14 residues long. Deletions cut 5 bases from V and 0 bases from J, with 8 bases between. For the CDR3, the DNA is TGTGCCAGCAGTCTGGGACATAGCAATCAGCCCCAGCATTTT. Translating it yields CASSLGHSNQPQHF.

The V and J genes are TRBV7-6 and TRBJ1-2; 10 positions match TRBD1. V gave up 5 bases and J gave up 6 bases; unmatched junction bases: 6. Germline V CDR1 and CDR2: SGHVS, FNYEAQ. CDR3 length equals 14 residues. CDR3 residues: CASSLLDRGDGYTF. The DNA for the CDR3 is TGTGCCAGCAGCCTCCTGGACAGGGGGGATGGCTACACCTTC.

This clonotype is medium-sized in the sample. The V call is TRBV7-9, the J call TRBJ1-1, with unresolved D. The CDR3 spans 15 residues. Trimming shortened V by 1 base and J by 1 base, and 10 bases separated the two germline ends. Germline V CDR1 and CDR2: SEHNR, FQNEAQ (reference sequence). CDR3: CASSLVGGKNTEAFF. Written as DNA, the CDR3 is TGTGCCAGCAGCTTAGTGGGAGGGAAGAACACTGAAGCTTTCTTT.

This sequence joins TRBV12-3 or TRBV12-4 and TRBJ2-7; TRBD1 agrees at 7 bases. The CDR3 is 15 amino acids. Unmatched junction bases numbered 9, after V lost 4 bases and J lost 3 bases. CDR3 in DNA: TGTGCCAGCAGTTCGAATCACAGGGGCAACTACGAGCAGTACTTC. It translates to CASSSNHRGNYEQYF.

The table lists this clonotype with a few counts. The V call is TRBV7-9, the J call TRBJ1-1; unclear D gene. Germline V gene sequence: CDR1 SEHNR, CDR2 FQNEAQ (reference sequence). Trimming pared 2 bases from V and 3 bases from J, leaving 7 bases between. The length of the CDR3 is 13 residues. The CDR3 nucleotides are TGTGCCAGCAGCTTAAGGTGGGACACTGAAGCTTTCTTT. This codes for CASSLRWDTEAFF. The full variable domain, rest sourced from reference TRBV7-9 and TRBJ1-1, is DTGVSQNPRHKITKRGQNVTFRCDPISEHNRLYWYRQTLGQGPEFLTYFQNEAQLEKSRLLSDRFSAERPKGSFSTLEIQRTEQGDSAMYLCASSLRWDTEAFFGQGTRLTVV.

This clonotype has more than one count but fewer than ten. V is TRBV20-1 and J is TRBJ2-7; TRBD2 might be the D (6 bases). The ends were cut back, 0 bases at V and 2 bases at J, with 11 bases in the middle. The CDR3 contains 14 residues. The germline V gene has CDR1 DFQATT and CDR2 SNEGSKA (reference sequence). CDR3 coding DNA: TGCAGTGCTAGAGACATGGACTATACCTACGAGCAGTACTTC. Encoded protein: CSARDMDYTYEQYF.

The chain recombines TRBV7-9 with TRBJ2-4; 7 positions match TRBD1. CDR1 and CDR2 from the germline V gene are SEHNR and FQNEAQ (reference sequence). This CDR3 contains 18 residues. V was clipped by 3 bases and J by 1 base; unmatched bases: 12. CDR3 nucleotide sequence: TGTGCCAGCAGCTTCTTATTGGGACAGACGGGGGCCAAAAACATTCAGTACTTC. This codes for CASSFLLGQTGAKNIQYF.

The rearrangement uses TRBV28 and TRBJ2-2; D uncertain. Looked up from germline, CDR1 is MDHEN and CDR2 is SYDVKM. Between the trimmed V and J ends, which lost 5 bases and 4 bases, there was a span of 14 bases. This CDR3 is built from 15 residues. CDR3 sequence (DNA): TGTGCCAGCAGTCATACCTCGCCGGGCACCGGGGAGCTGTTTTTT. Translated: CASSHTSPGTGELFF.

This chain links TRBV7-9 with TRBJ1-2; 7 positions agree with TRBD1. The CDR3 is 16 residues long. V lost 5 bases, J lost 3 bases, and 12 bases stayed unmatched. Germline CDR1 and CDR2: SEHNR and FQNEAQ (reference sequence). CDR3 amino acids: CASSRMTGSQYYGYTF. In nucleotides, the CDR3 is TGTGCCAGCAGCAGAATGACAGGGTCTCAGTACTATGGCTACACCTTC.

This chain joins TRBV4-1 and TRBJ2-7; D call uncertain. The germline gives CDR1 MGHRA, CDR2 YSYEKL. V lost 0 bases and J lost 6, with 15 bases in between. The CDR3 loop spans 15 amino acids. The CDR3 DNA sequence: TGCGCCAGCAGCCAAGATTTTCCAACGGATCTCGAGCAGTACTTC. It is translated as CASSQDFPTDLEQYF.

This clonotype turned up a few times. The chain recombines TRBV4-1 with TRBJ2-1; a possible D gene is TRBD1 (6 bases). Deletions cut 4 bases from V and 7 bases from J, with 26 bases between. This CDR3 comprises 18 residues. Germline V gene sequence: CDR1 MGHRA, CDR2 YSYEKL. CDR3 residues: CASSPHSGAGARGNEQFF. DNA of the CDR3: TGCGCCAGCAGCCCTCACTCTGGGGCAGGGGCGAGGGGTAATGAGCAGTTCTTC.

This clonotype has a handful of counts. CDR3 nucleotides: TGTGCCACCAGCAGCTTGGGGCAGGGGGCGGGTCAGCCCCAGCATTTT. Its translation is CATSSLGQGAGQPQHF. The chain employs TRBV15 and TRBJ1-5; 8 bases agree with TRBD1. CDR1 is LNHNV, CDR2 YYDKDF, per germline (reference sequence). Trimming at V came to 3 bases and at J to 6 bases, leaving 10 bases not matched to a gene. The CDR3 spans 16 residues.

The sample holds a few counts of this clonotype. The CDR3 region has the DNA TGTGCCAGCAGTGAGAGGGTAGCGGGGTACTACGAGCAGTACTTC. This gives the protein CASSERVAGYYEQYF. The chain uses TRBV25-1 and TRBJ2-7, with 8 bases identical to TRBD2. Germline CDR1 and CDR2: MGHDK and SYGVNS. CDR3 size: 15 residues. V dropped 3 bases and J dropped 3; count of bases not matched to a gene: 7.

This clonotype was detected ten times or more. J is TRBJ1-6 and V is TRBV7-8; no clear D gene. CDR1 is SGHVS, CDR2 FQNEAQ, per germline. Trimming stripped 5 bases from V and 9 bases from J, with 14 bases between. The CDR3 runs 14 residues. CDR3 in amino acids: CASSAKWEGSPLHF. CDR3 nucleotides: TGTGCCAGCAGCGCAAAATGGGAGGGTTCACCCCTCCACTTT.

This clonotype was recorded at least ten times. The chain has TRBV2 and TRBJ2-7, with TRBD1 matching over 9 bases. The CDR3 runs 12 residues. Germline V gene data show CDR1 as SNHLY and CDR2 as FYNNEI. Unmatched junction bases numbered 3, after V lost 6 bases and J lost 6 bases. This chain's CDR3 is CASRRTGAEQYF. The DNA for the CDR3 is TGTGCCAGCAGGCGGACAGGGGCCGAGCAGTACTTC.